The source of this T cell receptor beta chain is a study of cytomegalovirus exposure and HLA in healthy donors (dated by TCRdb to 2016 to 2017). Broadly, across the study: In an earlier analysis of approximately 500 of the donors, approximately 300 Gb of sequence data and 100 million or so unique TCR beta sequences from some 170 million T cells were reported. Donor age, sex, ethnicity and CMV serostatus were compiled alongside the repertoire data. A few DR-DQ haplotypes were treated as single units for association and clustering because of strong linkage in the cohort. Among about 400 genotyped donors of the cohort, an average of around 250,000 unique TCR beta nucleotide sequences was sequenced per donor, of which 15% to 20% were non-productive. All discovery cohort repertoires had been generated on a single sequencing platform. To predict cytomegalovirus infection status, the study brought together high-throughput TCR immunosequencing, statistical association of individual TCRs with disease status, and machine learning. The study aimed to test whether signatures of past pathogen exposure could be identified by cataloging public T cell receptors. The study profiled the T cell repertoires of 666 subjects by immunosequencing and related them to cytomegalovirus serostatus. HLA typing covered class I and class II loci at four-digit resolution. The number of donors typed differed by locus, with 629-630 for A, B, C, DRB1 and DQB1, more than 500 for DQA1, 606 for DPA1, and around 430 for DPB1. The later analysis used no new phenotypic data to find candidate immune exposures, relying instead on TCR beta sequences and their occurrence across donors. Besides the first cohort of 666 subjects, a separate validation cohort made up of 120 different subjects was used. A later genetic analysis used genome-wide SNP genotypes for about three fifths of the 666 donors, treating that subset as a discovery cohort. An earlier analysis of around 640 of the donors used high-throughput TCR beta sequencing to judge whether each TCR beta V gene segment behaved as functional or pseudogenic. Of the roughly 400 genotyped donors, roughly 80% were placed in the genetic ancestry cluster associated with self-reported Caucasian donors. Roughly 290 gigabases of sequencing data and around 85 million unique TCR sequences made up an early release that covered 500 to 700 HLA-typed donors. To study patterns of TCR occurrence, a later analysis re-analyzed previously published TCR beta repertoires from around 660 donors and added high-resolution HLA genotyping. Findings and caveats that apply to the study as a whole: The presence/absence analyses assumed that sequencing depth was roughly uniform across donors, and that assumption may not be true. A later analysis reported that several top co-occurrence clusters appeared linked to parvovirus B19, influenza, CMV and Epstein-Barr virus. In the study, approximately 160 TCR beta chains were listed as associated with cytomegalovirus. Most TCR sequences were observed very rarely across donors, whereas some public TCRs were present in many individuals. Because some donors lacked HLA typing at each locus, the association tests relied only on the typed subset. A further reported finding was that TCR beta sequences accurately predicted the HLA-A and HLA-B alleles for most subjects in the first cohort. Because counts were too low, around 18 rarely observed V segments, including chromosome 9 orphons, were left out of the earlier analysis of approximately 500 of the donors. An association between a missense DCLRE1C variant and V-gene and J-gene trimming of TCR beta chains was found in a later genetic analysis and replicated in an independent cohort. A cluster of highly shared sequence variants was judged likely to be a technical artifact of the sequencing pipeline. In this cohort, only TCR beta chains were sequenced, and detectable features were limited by the absence of alpha or paired-chain data. For the cohort, immune exposure information was limited to CMV serostatus. It was suggested by the authors that the approach could potentially be generalized to other disease states and immunological phenotypes. The classifier was reported to diagnose cytomegalovirus status with high specificity and sensitivity in both the original cohort and the validation cohort. Assigning TCR associations to individual alleles was difficult when HLA alleles, especially DR and DQ, strongly co-occurred. In a later analysis, most CMV-associated TCR beta chains were found to appear HLA-restricted, with HLA associations seemingly driven largely by CMV exposure. A later analysis found that HLA-associated TCR beta chains were more clonally expanded and had lower generation probabilities than equally common non-associated chains. Specific HLA alleles were associated with 16,951 TCR beta sequences at a false discovery rate of 0.05 in a later analysis. In an earlier analysis of 587 of the donors, most TCR beta V segments appeared in productive rearrangements about 90% or about 30% of the time, broadly matching IMGT annotations. Linkage disequilibrium might explain the correlated functional status among segregating V segments, but an unknown experimental factor could not be ruled out. Because the 87-base-pair reads could not distinguish some IMGT-functional V segments, including TRBV6-2 and TRBV6-3, those segments were excluded. A later analysis found that TCR association rates varied across HLA loci, with DRB1 alleles showing the most associated TCRs and HLA-C alleles the fewest. In vitro tests confirmed that a few of the cytomegalovirus-associated TCR beta chains recognize cytomegalovirus antigens. A later genetic analysis reported fewer N-insertions in productive TCRs among donors in an Asian-associated ancestry cluster than the approximately 700-donor mean.

To note about this clone: The antigen it binds to is not known. No much larger clone exists at a distance of one base, and base qualities are not known.

From the germline V gene, CDR1 is LGHNT and CDR2 is FRNRAP. Its CDR3 holds 13 amino acids, cysteine through phenylalanine. The only DNA kept is the CDR3, 39 bases in frame from the first base. V loses 8 bases, J loses 8 bases, and the germline ends lie 16 bases apart. The cohort was made up of under 800 healthy bone marrow donors. All cohort members were sampled while nominally healthy, although unrecorded immune exposures were likely present. The donor tested CMV seronegative, placing the donor among the roughly 350 seronegative members of the cohort. Every donor gave a peripheral blood sample, and the peripheral blood mononuclear cells from that sample were used for TCR beta sequencing. The Qiagen DNeasy Blood Extraction Kit was used to extract genomic DNA from the blood cell samples. The library relied on the immunoSEQ multiplex PCR assay. The multiplex PCR relied on a mix of 60 forward primers for TCR Vbeta segments and 13 reverse primers for TCR Jbeta segments. A multiplex PCR assay on genomic DNA amplified the CDR3 region of rearranged TCR beta genes. The Illumina HiSeq System was used to sequence the amplified TCR beta libraries as 87-base-pair reads. The authors processed their data as follows. A later analysis counted some 80 million unique TCR beta chains across the 500 to 850 repertoires, and approximately 11 million of these chains were shared by at least two donors. Raw reads were error-corrected and collapsed into unique sequences by a nearest-neighbor algorithm in which closely related sequences were merged to remove PCR and sequencing errors. CDR3 sequences were aligned to IMGT reference sequences to assign V, D and J gene segments. Each retained sequence needed at least a six-nucleotide match to both a V gene segment and a J gene segment. Rearrangements were classified as productive when the CDR3 lacked stop codons and remained in frame with V and J, and all other rearrangements were classified as non-productive. CDR3 was defined according to IMGT convention as the region running from the second conserved V-encoded cysteine to the conserved J-encoded phenylalanine. Sequences without an unambiguous match to a single V gene segment were excluded from the earlier analysis of approximately 600 of the donors. In an earlier analysis of 587 of the donors, V segments were called functional above 56.7% productive rearrangements and were called segregating when the between-donor standard deviation exceeded 5%. A statistical classification framework was built to diagnose cytomegalovirus status from the catalog of TCR beta chain sequences. V and J gene assignment, in a later analysis, came from comparing TCR nucleotide sequences with IMGT/GENE-DB human TR gene sequences. Using the TCRdist pipeline, a later analysis assigned CDR3 sequences along with most-parsimonious VDJ recombination scenarios. In a later analysis, each TCR beta chain was defined by its CDR3 amino acid sequence together with its V-gene family, and reads lacking a unique V-gene family were excluded. A later analysis removed 450 to 600 highly shared, low-generation-probability nucleotide sequences to deal with suspected cross-contamination and a sequencing artifact. In a later analysis, a clonal expansion index for each public chain was calculated from normalized within-repertoire ranks of inferred template counts. A later analysis computed generation probabilities with a VDJ recombination model fitted to out-of-frame rearrangements, and checked the results against IGoR. A later analysis scored TCR-TCR, TCR-HLA and TCR-CMV co-occurrence with hypergeometric tests, applying a repertoire-size bias correction to TCR pairs. False discovery rates were estimated in a later analysis by permuting HLA or CMV assignments 20 times. A later analysis grouped co-occurring TCRs with DBSCAN, adding TCRdist sequence similarity when clustering within HLA-allele-positive subsets. Repertoires with fewer than 30,000 or more than 120,000 public chains were left out of co-occurrence clustering, as were a handful of repertoires with anomalous nucleotide sharing. The source is immuneACCESS, and TCRdb retained only in-frame sequences with V and J called. Part of the clones is not carried over; for the studies checked, unresolved V genes explain less than half of this, and the remainder is unexplained. V and J calls and clone size come straight from that table; D and trimming were deduced from the DNA. A total of around 180,000 clones appear in this sample, about 85% of them only once. Of the sample, 1% is held by the ten largest clones.

The chain links TRBV12-5 with TRBJ2-1; possibly the D gene is TRBD1, per 6 matching bases. The source material was PBMCs. The source of this sequence is a boy aged 2-9 years in good health and CMV-seronegative. The CDR3 region has the sequence CASSRGLSYEQFF. The DNA reads as follows: TGTGCTAGTAGCAGGGGCCTTTCTTATGAGCAGTTCTTC. Reference TRBV12-5 and TRBJ2-1 genes cover what lies past the CDR3, so the full variable domain is DARVTQTPRHKVTEMGQEVTMRCQPILGHNTVFWYRQTMMQGLELLAYFRNRAPLDDSGMPKDRFSAEMPDATLATLKIQPSEPRDSAVYFCASSRGLSYEQFFGPGTRLTVL.